This record covers a single T cell receptor beta chain. What it recognizes is unknown. The data belong to a study of post-analysis software for immune sequencing data. About the study: The disease courses covered relapsing-remitting, secondary progressive and progressive-relapsing multiple sclerosis. Study-wide findings and caveats: Compared against controls, patients with multiple sclerosis displayed significantly lower normalized Chao1 diversity. The authors found that F measure strongly co-clustered same-batch samples.

The authors incorporated unique molecular identifiers into the TCR beta cDNA libraries. TCRdb itself ran the PCR reads through MiXCR, one entry per CDR3 protein. The table has hundreds of thousands of distinct CDR3 sequences, about 44% seen once. The clonotype originates from a girl aged 10 to 17 with multiple sclerosis. Sample: blood.

The CDR3 region is CAISVQENPYNEQFF. CDR3 nucleotide sequence: TGTGCCATCAGTGTACAGGAGAACCCCTACAATGAGCAGTTCTTC. The chain couples TRBV10-3 to TRBJ2-1; D perhaps matches TRBD1 (5 bases). Germline CDR1 reads ENHRY; CDR2 reads SYGVKD. This CDR3 region has 15 residues. The ends were cut back, 4 bases at V and 2 bases at J, with 12 bases in the middle.